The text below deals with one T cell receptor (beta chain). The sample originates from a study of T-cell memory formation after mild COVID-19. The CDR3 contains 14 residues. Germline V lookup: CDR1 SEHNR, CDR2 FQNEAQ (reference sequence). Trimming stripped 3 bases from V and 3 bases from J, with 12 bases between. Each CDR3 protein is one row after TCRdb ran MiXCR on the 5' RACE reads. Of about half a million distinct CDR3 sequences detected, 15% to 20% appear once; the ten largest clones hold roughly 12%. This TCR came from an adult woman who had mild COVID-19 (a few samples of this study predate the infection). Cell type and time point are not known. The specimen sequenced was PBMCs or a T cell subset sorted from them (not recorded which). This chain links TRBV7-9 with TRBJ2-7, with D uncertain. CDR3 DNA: TGTGCCAGCAGCTTTCTATCACGGCTCTACGAGCAGTACTTC. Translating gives CASSFLSRLYEQYF.